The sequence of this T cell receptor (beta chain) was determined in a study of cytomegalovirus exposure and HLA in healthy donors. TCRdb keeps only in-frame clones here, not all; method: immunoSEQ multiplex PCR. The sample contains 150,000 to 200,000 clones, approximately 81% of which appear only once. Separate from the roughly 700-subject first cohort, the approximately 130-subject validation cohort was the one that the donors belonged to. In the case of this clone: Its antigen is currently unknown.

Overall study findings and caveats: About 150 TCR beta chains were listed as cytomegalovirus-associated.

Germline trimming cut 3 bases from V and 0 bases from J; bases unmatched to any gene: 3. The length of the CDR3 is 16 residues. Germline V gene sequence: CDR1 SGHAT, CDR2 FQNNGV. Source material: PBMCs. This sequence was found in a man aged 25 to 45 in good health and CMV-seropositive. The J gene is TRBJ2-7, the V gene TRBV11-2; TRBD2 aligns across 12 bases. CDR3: CASSFRTSGDSYEQYF. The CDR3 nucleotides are TGTGCCAGCAGCTTCAGGACTAGCGGGGACTCCTACGAGCAGTACTTC.